This record looks at one TCR beta chain sequence and its context. The data stem from a study of blood T cell repertoires in COVID-19. Study in general: Sites in the United States, Italy and Spain provided acute and convalescent COVID-19 samples. T cells, B-cell-depleted T cells, or PBMCs provided the cDNA or gDNA that served as material.

The CDR3 is 13 amino acids. Per germline, CDR1 SGHDT and CDR2 YYEEEE. V lost 5 bases, J lost 4 bases, and 9 bases lay in between. In the authors' methods: Estimates of nucleated cell counts were drawn from the amplification of reference gene primers. Sequencing used immunoSEQ multiplex PCR; TCRdb keeps in-frame clones, though not all of them. The V and J calls and the clone size are those of that table, but D and trimming were determined from the DNA. Among about 52,000 clones, more than 75% were seen once, and the ten largest hold less than 15%. The sequence was collected from a man in his 70s with acute or convalescent COVID-19. The V gene is TRBV5-6, the J gene TRBJ2-2; tentative D call: TRBD2 (5 bases). Material for sequencing was peripheral blood. CDR3 sequence: CASRGRRTGELFF. For the CDR3, the DNA is TGTGCCAGCAGGGGGAGACGCACCGGGGAGCTGTTTTTT.